A single sample is the source of the 8 T cell receptor beta chains below, sequenced in a study of multiple sclerosis patients with progressive multifocal leukoencephalopathy. The time point here: time of PML onset. Generated by immunoSEQ multiplex PCR, the TCRdb table keeps only in-frame clones and is missing some. This sample has some 28,000 clones, with approximately 85% found just once. This sample comprised PBMCs, obtained from a patient treated with natalizumab. The receptors were gathered from a woman between 25 and 40 years old with progressive multifocal leukoencephalopathy.

This clone has only a few counts. The chain uses TRBV4-3 and TRBJ1-1; D call uncertain. The CDR3 runs 15 residues. V shed 3 bases and J shed 4 bases, with 15 bases lying between them. Germline CDR1 and CDR2: LGHNA and YSLEER. CDR3 residues: CASSQMGRAGTEAFF. The DNA for the CDR3 is TGCGCCAGCAGCCAGATGGGGAGGGCGGGCACTGAAGCTTTCTTT.

On this clone: Compared with germline, one end of the junction differs, possibly owing to a read error. V gene TRBV5-5 combines with J gene TRBJ2-7, with TRBD1 identical over 9 bases. The CDR3 has 16 residues. Per the germline V gene, CDR1 is SGHKS and CDR2 is YYEKEE (reference sequence). The CDR3 nucleotides are TGTGACAGCAGCTTGGGTCTGGGACAGGGACACTACGAGCAGTACTTC. Protein: CDSSLGLGQGHYEQYF.

The chain has TRBV25-1 and TRBJ1-2; D uncertain. Trimming removed 3 bases at V and 4 bases at J, with 9 bases between. CDR1 and CDR2 from the germline V gene are MGHDK and SYGVNS. The CDR3 sequence is 13 residues long. CDR3 DNA sequence: TGTGCCAGCAGTGACGGACGGACCTATGGCTACACCTTC. It yields the protein CASSDGRTYGYTF.

The chain carries TRBV4-1 and TRBJ1-6; D might be TRBD1 (6 bases). The CDR3 is 17 amino acids. Trimming took off 0 bases at V and 10 bases at J, with 19 bases between the two ends. CDR1 is MGHRA, CDR2 YSYEKL, per germline. The CDR3 bases are TGCGCCAGCAGCCAAGAACCACAGGGCGCTTTCAGCTCACCCCTCCACTTT. Translating it yields CASSQEPQGAFSSPLHF.

The J gene is TRBJ1-1, the V gene TRBV19, with D unresolved. Trimming took off 6 bases at V and 3 bases at J, with 8 bases between the two ends. The CDR3 covers 12 residues. The germline V gene encodes CDR1 LNHDA and CDR2 SQIVND (reference sequence). This CDR3 reads CASRWGDTEAFF. The CDR3 coding sequence is TGTGCCAGTAGATGGGGAGACACTGAAGCTTTCTTT.

This clone was seen a few times. The chain combines TRBV9 with TRBJ1-3; D remains ambiguous. Germline assignment: CDR1 SGDLS and CDR2 YYNGEE. CDR3 length: 13 residues. V lost 0 bases and J lost 0, with 1 base in between. The CDR3 loop is CASSVGSGNTIYF. CDR3 nucleotide sequence: TGTGCCAGCAGCGTAGGCTCTGGAAACACCATATATTTT.

V gene TRBV4-2 combines with J gene TRBJ2-3; 10 nucleotides align to TRBD2. The germline V gene has CDR1 LGHNA and CDR2 YNFKEQ. The V and J ends lost 4 bases and 3 bases, in that order; junction bases with no gene match: 10. The CDR3 length is 17 residues. As DNA, the CDR3 is TGTGCCAGCAGCCTAGAGCGGGGGGGCCCCGGGACAGATACGCAGTATTTT. It is translated as CASSLERGGPGTDTQYF.

The chain links TRBV6-5 to TRBJ2-7, with a weak D call TRBD1 (6 bases). The ends were cut back, 5 bases at V and 6 bases at J, with 14 bases in the middle. Germline V gene lookup returns CDR1 MNHEY and CDR2 SVGAGI. The CDR3 is 13 amino acids. This chain's CDR3 is CASSTWTAGEQYF. CDR3 in DNA: TGTGCCAGCAGTACTTGGACAGCTGGCGAGCAGTACTTC.